A selection of T cell receptor beta chains follows, all from one sample in a study of blood T cells in healthy people across ages. TCRdb reprocessed the 5' RACE reads via MiXCR and lists one record per CDR3 protein. The sample consists of 800,000 to 950,000 distinct CDR3 sequences, around 48% of them appearing once. Input material: blood. All receptors derive from a man aged 25-45 years in good health. Both conserved end residues are part of each CDR3. Fields, in order: CDR3 DNA, CDR3 protein, V gene, D gene, clone size, J gene. A D gene is named only where the DNA matches it firmly. For some rows the clone size is stated as once, few or many, or as a class when expanded; others skip it.

cdr3_nt: TGCGCCAGCATCCCCCGGGACAGGGACCGAGAGCAGTACTTC; cdr3_aa: CASIPRDRDREQYF; v_call: TRBV4-1; d_call: TRBD1; clone_size: few; j_call: TRBJ2-4
cdr3_nt: TGTGCCAGCAGCTGGGACTTCACTAGCAATCAGCCCCAGCATTTT; cdr3_aa: CASSWDFTSNQPQHF; v_call: TRBV7-2; d_call: .; clone_size: few; j_call: TRBJ1-5
cdr3_nt: TGTGCCTGCAGTCTCAGGGGGTTTGATGAGCAGTTCTTC; cdr3_aa: CACSLRGFDEQFF; v_call: TRBV12-3/TRBV12-4; d_call: TRBD1; clone_size: .; j_call: TRBJ2-1
cdr3_nt: TGTGCCGGCACCTGGGTGGCCCAAAGCAACGAGCAGTACTTC; cdr3_aa: CAGTWVAQSNEQYF; v_call: TRBV28; d_call: .; clone_size: .; j_call: TRBJ2-7
cdr3_nt: TGTGCCAGCAGCCCCGACCGGGACTTGGTCAATGAGCAGTTCTTC; cdr3_aa: CASSPDRDLVNEQFF; v_call: TRBV6-2/TRBV6-3; d_call: .; clone_size: .; j_call: TRBJ2-1
cdr3_nt: TGCAGTGCTCCCATAGCGGGGGGGAGGGGGGATACGCAGTATTTT; cdr3_aa: CSAPIAGGRGDTQYF; v_call: TRBV20-1; d_call: TRBD2; clone_size: .; j_call: TRBJ2-3
cdr3_nt: TGTGCCAGCAGCCGGGACAGGGCCCTCTCCTACGAGCAGTACTTC; cdr3_aa: CASSRDRALSYEQYF; v_call: TRBV6-4; d_call: TRBD1; clone_size: few; j_call: TRBJ2-7
cdr3_nt: TGTGCCAGCAGCCCCACTAGCGGGGGTGTCCAAGAGACCCAGTACTTC; cdr3_aa: CASSPTSGGVQETQYF; v_call: TRBV3-1; d_call: TRBD2; clone_size: many; j_call: TRBJ2-5
cdr3_nt: TGTGCCAGCAGCCCCGAGGCGGGGATCTACGAGCAGTACTTC; cdr3_aa: CASSPEAGIYEQYF; v_call: TRBV11-1; d_call: .; clone_size: few; j_call: TRBJ2-7
cdr3_nt: TGTGCCAGCAGCTTACGGGCCACAACCTCGGAGCAGTTCTTC; cdr3_aa: CASSLRATTSEQFF; v_call: TRBV7-2; d_call: .; clone_size: .; j_call: TRBJ2-1
cdr3_nt: TGTGCCAGCAGTGCCCTAAGGGGCACAGGGGGACCTGACAATGAGCAGTACTTC; cdr3_aa: CASSALRGTGGPDNEQYF; v_call: TRBV28; d_call: TRBD1; clone_size: .; j_call: TRBJ2-7
cdr3_nt: TGTGCCAGCAGCCAAGTTCGTGGACTAGCGGGGGGAGATACGCAGTATTTT; cdr3_aa: CASSQVRGLAGGDTQYF; v_call: TRBV3-1; d_call: TRBD2; clone_size: few; j_call: TRBJ2-3
cdr3_nt: TGCGCCAGCAGCCAAGCCGGGCTAGCGACCTACAATGAGCAGTTCTTC; cdr3_aa: CASSQAGLATYNEQFF; v_call: TRBV4-1; d_call: .; clone_size: many; j_call: TRBJ2-1
cdr3_nt: TGTGCCAGCCGCCAACTCGGGGGGGTACGGGATACGCAGTATTTT; cdr3_aa: CASRQLGGVRDTQYF; v_call: TRBV4-2; d_call: TRBD2; clone_size: .; j_call: TRBJ2-3
cdr3_nt: TGTGCCAGCAGTTCCATACAGGGTTACGGCACTGAAGCTTTCTTT; cdr3_aa: CASSSIQGYGTEAFF; v_call: TRBV6-6; d_call: .; clone_size: few; j_call: TRBJ1-1
cdr3_nt: TGTGCCAGCAGTTTATCTCCGTTGGGGACAGGGGCCTACGAGCAGTACTTC; cdr3_aa: CASSLSPLGTGAYEQYF; v_call: TRBV27; d_call: TRBD1; clone_size: few; j_call: TRBJ2-7
cdr3_nt: TGTGCCAGCAGCTTAATACAGGGGGCTTCGAGTGGCTACACCTTC; cdr3_aa: CASSLIQGASSGYTF; v_call: TRBV5-6; d_call: TRBD1; clone_size: once; j_call: TRBJ1-2
cdr3_nt: TGTGCCAGCAGCCAGCTCACCACAGATACGCAGTATTTT; cdr3_aa: CASSQLTTDTQYF; v_call: TRBV3-1; d_call: .; clone_size: .; j_call: TRBJ2-3
cdr3_nt: TGCGCCAGCAGCTTGGCCATCGGTGGGACCCAAGAGACCCAGTACTTC; cdr3_aa: CASSLAIGGTQETQYF; v_call: TRBV5-1; d_call: .; clone_size: .; j_call: TRBJ2-5
cdr3_nt: TGCGCCAGCAGCCCTTCCAGGGGCGACGAGCAGTACTTC; cdr3_aa: CASSPSRGDEQYF; v_call: TRBV5-1; d_call: .; clone_size: .; j_call: TRBJ2-7
cdr3_nt: TGTGCCAGCAGCTTAGAGCTTACCCACGAGTCGTACTTC; cdr3_aa: CASSLELTHESYF; v_call: TRBV7-2; d_call: .; clone_size: few; j_call: TRBJ2-5
cdr3_nt: TGCAGTGCCGCCGGGACGGGGGGCACAGATACGCAGTATTTT; cdr3_aa: CSAAGTGGTDTQYF; v_call: TRBV20-1; d_call: .; clone_size: few; j_call: TRBJ2-3
cdr3_nt: TGCGCCAGCAGCCAAGATTCGGGGGGCCCGGCCTGGTATTTT; cdr3_aa: CASSQDSGGPAWYF; v_call: TRBV4-3; d_call: .; clone_size: .; j_call: TRBJ2-3
cdr3_nt: TGTGCCAGCAGCCCCATTGCTGGGACAGGGGCACAAGAGACCCAGTACTTC; cdr3_aa: CASSPIAGTGAQETQYF; v_call: TRBV28; d_call: TRBD1; clone_size: few; j_call: TRBJ2-5
cdr3_nt: TGTGCCAGCAGTTTGATGAGCGGCAGGCCTTACGAGCAGTACTTC; cdr3_aa: CASSLMSGRPYEQYF; v_call: TRBV6-5; d_call: .; clone_size: few; j_call: TRBJ2-7
cdr3_nt: TGTGCCATCACGGCGGGGGGAAGCTCCTGCGAGCAGTACTTC; cdr3_aa: CAITAGGSSCEQYF; v_call: TRBV10-3; d_call: TRBD2; clone_size: .; j_call: TRBJ2-7
cdr3_nt: TGTGCCAGCAGCGGAGCGGGGGGGGTCTACAATGAGCAGTTCTTC; cdr3_aa: CASSGAGGVYNEQFF; v_call: TRBV28; d_call: TRBD2; clone_size: .; j_call: TRBJ2-1
cdr3_nt: TGTGCCAGCAGCCAAGAATCCGGGACAGGGGCTGAAAAACTGTTTTTT; cdr3_aa: CASSQESGTGAEKLFF; v_call: TRBV3-1; d_call: TRBD1; clone_size: few; j_call: TRBJ1-4
cdr3_nt: TGCAGCGTTGGACTGGGGGCTGGGGCCAACGTCCTGACTTTC; cdr3_aa: CSVGLGAGANVLTF; v_call: TRBV29-1; d_call: .; clone_size: once; j_call: TRBJ2-6
cdr3_nt: TGTGCCAGCAGCCCCCCCGGCCCTTTCAGGGTTTGGTTCTTC; cdr3_aa: CASSPPGPFRVWFF; v_call: TRBV7-9; d_call: .; clone_size: .; j_call: TRBJ2-1
cdr3_nt: TGTGCCAGCAGCCTTCGGGTGACCGAGAATGAGCAGTTCTTC; cdr3_aa: CASSLRVTENEQFF; v_call: TRBV5-6; d_call: .; clone_size: .; j_call: TRBJ2-1
cdr3_nt: TGTGCCTGTGGGGGGCCTAATGAAAAACTGTTTTTT; cdr3_aa: CACGGPNEKLFF; v_call: TRBV12-3/TRBV12-4; d_call: .; clone_size: .; j_call: TRBJ1-4
cdr3_nt: TGTGCCAGCAGCTTAGGGGGGACAGGGCTCAACTATGGCTACACCTTC; cdr3_aa: CASSLGGTGLNYGYTF; v_call: TRBV7-2; d_call: TRBD1; clone_size: .; j_call: TRBJ1-2
cdr3_nt: TGTGCCAGCAGCCAAGATATAACGACAGGGAGGGAAGCTTTCTTT; cdr3_aa: CASSQDITTGREAFF; v_call: TRBV4-2; d_call: TRBD1; clone_size: .; j_call: TRBJ1-1
cdr3_nt: TGTGCCAGCAGCCGAAGTCCCGGGACAGGGATGAAAGAGACCCAGTACTTC; cdr3_aa: CASSRSPGTGMKETQYF; v_call: TRBV6-6; d_call: TRBD1; clone_size: .; j_call: TRBJ2-5
cdr3_nt: TGTGCCAGCAGTCCTCAATCGGCTAGCGGCTACAATGAACAGTTCTTC; cdr3_aa: CASSPQSASGYNEQFF; v_call: TRBV28; d_call: TRBD2; clone_size: .; j_call: TRBJ2-1
cdr3_nt: TGTGCCAGCAGCTTAGTGACCAATGAGCAGTTCTTC; cdr3_aa: CASSLVTNEQFF; v_call: TRBV7-9; d_call: .; clone_size: few; j_call: TRBJ2-1
cdr3_nt: TGTGCCACCAGCAGAGATGTGTCTCCAGGGGCTGGAACCAAAAACATTCAGTACTTC; cdr3_aa: CATSRDVSPGAGTKNIQYF; v_call: TRBV15; d_call: .; clone_size: few; j_call: TRBJ2-4
cdr3_nt: TGTGCCACCAGTGCCTCAGGACAGCCGGCTAACTATGGCTACACCTTC; cdr3_aa: CATSASGQPANYGYTF; v_call: TRBV24-1; d_call: .; clone_size: .; j_call: TRBJ1-2
cdr3_nt: TGCGCCAGCTGCCAAGTCGACGGGGGGGCGAACTACAATGAGCAGTTCTTC; cdr3_aa: CASCQVDGGANYNEQFF; v_call: TRBV4-1; d_call: TRBD2; clone_size: .; j_call: TRBJ2-1
cdr3_nt: TGTGCCAGCAGCCCGGGGACTACTATCACAGATACGCAGTATTTT; cdr3_aa: CASSPGTTITDTQYF; v_call: TRBV9; d_call: TRBD2; clone_size: .; j_call: TRBJ2-3
cdr3_nt: TGCAGTGTCGCTCAGGGGTACTACGAGCAGTACTTC; cdr3_aa: CSVAQGYYEQYF; v_call: TRBV20-1; d_call: .; clone_size: .; j_call: TRBJ2-7
cdr3_nt: TGTGCCAGCAGTGAACAGCATTTACCCGTTAATGGCTACACCTTC; cdr3_aa: CASSEQHLPVNGYTF; v_call: TRBV2; d_call: .; clone_size: .; j_call: TRBJ1-2
cdr3_nt: TGTGCCATCAGTGAAGACCTGACAGGGAAGACCGGGGAGCTGTTTTTT; cdr3_aa: CAISEDLTGKTGELFF; v_call: TRBV10-3; d_call: TRBD1; clone_size: .; j_call: TRBJ2-2
cdr3_nt: TGTGCCTCCAGCGGACCAGGGGCGGGAGCCTACAATGAGCAGTTCTTC; cdr3_aa: CASSGPGAGAYNEQFF; v_call: TRBV28; d_call: .; clone_size: .; j_call: TRBJ2-1
cdr3_nt: TGTGCCAGCAGTGGCCCCCCGCCAGATACGCAGTATTTT; cdr3_aa: CASSGPPPDTQYF; v_call: TRBV27; d_call: .; clone_size: few; j_call: TRBJ2-3
cdr3_nt: TGTGCCAGCAGCCGCACTAGCGGGGGGTACAATGAGCAGTACTTC; cdr3_aa: CASSRTSGGYNEQYF; v_call: TRBV7-9; d_call: TRBD2; clone_size: few; j_call: TRBJ2-7
cdr3_nt: TGCGCCAGCAGCCAAGGGACGACCCATGGCTACACCTTC; cdr3_aa: CASSQGTTHGYTF; v_call: TRBV4-3; d_call: .; clone_size: .; j_call: TRBJ1-2